This T cell receptor (beta chain) was identified in a study of T-cell memory formation after mild COVID-19. The wider study: Each donor largely had its own TCR clusters.

5'RACE primed at constant segments yielded TCR alpha and TCR beta cDNA libraries bearing sample barcodes and UMIs. TCRdb re-derived calls from the 5' RACE reads in MiXCR, one entry per CDR3 protein. The table lists approximately 50,000 distinct CDR3 sequences, more than 10% of them singletons. This clonotype was seen a handful of times. Germline V gene lookup returns CDR1 SGHTA and CDR2 FQGTGA. Trimming left V 3 bases short and J 6 bases short, with 14 bases between. CDR3 length: 14 residues. The sample taken for sequencing was PBMCs or a T cell subset sorted from them (not recorded which). The rearrangement links TRBV7-3 to TRBJ1-1; unclear D gene. The TCR originated in a man aged 18-30 years who had mild COVID-19 (a few samples of this study predate the infection). Cell type and time point are not known. CDR3: CASSFSGPDAEAFF. CDR3 nucleotide sequence: TGTGCCAGCAGCTTCTCAGGCCCCGACGCTGAAGCTTTCTTT.